This TCR beta chain was documented in a study of shared clonotypes between healthy human individuals. General study findings and limits: Estimated richness values were generally larger in naive subsets than in memory subsets.

This was a deep-level run. The repertoire was sequenced with immunoSEQ multiplex PCR; TCRdb's copy has only in-frame clones and lacks some. The sample lists some 1,400,000 clones; more than 95% were seen once. Trimming removed 6 bases at V and 2 bases at J, with 29 bases between. The CDR3 has 19 amino acids. Per germline, CDR1 MDHEN and CDR2 SYDVKM. Details on this clone: Its antigen is as yet unknown.

J is TRBJ2-7 and V is TRBV28; TRBD1 is a possible D gene (6 bases). This TCR was recovered from a young man in good health. Material: naive CD4+ T cells sorted from blood. The subset: CD45RA+ positively selected. The CDR3 here is CASSPPAGQRGSATYEQYF. Here the CDR3 DNA reads TGTGCCAGCAGCCCCCCGGCAGGGCAGAGGGGGTCTGCAACCTACGAGCAGTACTTC.